The 14 T cell receptor beta chains given below trace back to one sample, sequenced in a study of beta chain features in type 1 diabetes. The sequenced template was cDNA made from the entire isolated RNA. The assay was immunoSEQ multiplex PCR, and TCRdb's table has in-frame clones only and misses some. The data show hundreds of thousands of clones, with about 32% seen just once and 0.065% held by the top ten. Sequencing was carried out using naive CD4+ T cells from blood. The receptors here all came from a man aged 18 to 30 in good health.

The chain couples TRBV7-3 to TRBJ2-1; possible D gene TRBD2, 6 bases. Trimming removed 4 bases at V and 8 bases at J, with 18 bases between. Germline CDR1 SGHTA, CDR2 FQGTGA. There are 15 residues in the CDR3. The CDR3 region is CASSSRGASADEQFF. The CDR3 DNA is TGTGCCAGCAGCTCCCGCGGCGCTAGCGCTGATGAGCAGTTCTTC.

This clone was found a few times. The chain carries TRBV4-1 and TRBJ2-1; the D is unclear. Trimming took off 0 bases at V and 8 bases at J, with 14 bases between the two ends. Germline loops: CDR1 MGHRA, CDR2 YSYEKL. The CDR3 totals 15 residues. The CDR3 protein is CASSQEGRGLYEQFF. The CDR3 DNA reads as TGCGCCAGCAGCCAAGAAGGTAGAGGCTTGTATGAGCAGTTCTTC.

This clone was detected a few times. Within the sample, other DNA sequences also encode this same CDR3. The chain combines TRBV9 with TRBJ2-5; 9 nucleotides match TRBD2. This CDR3 region has 14 residues. Germline V gene data show CDR1 as SGDLS and CDR2 as YYNGEE. The V segment lost 3 bases and the J segment 1 base; nucleotides outside the gene matches: 1. CDR3 DNA sequence: TGTGCCAGCAGCGCGACTAGCGGCCAAGAGACCCAGTACTTC. Translated, it gives CASSATSGQETQYF. Together with reference TRBV9 and TRBJ2-5, the CDR3 gives the full variable domain: DSGVTQTPKHLITATGQRVTLRCSPRSGDLSVYWYQQSLDQGLQFLIQYYNGEERAKGNILERFSAQQFPDLHSELNLSSLELGDSALYFCASSATSGQETQYFGPGTRLLVL.

On this clone: This sample also contains other DNA sequences that code for the same CDR3. J is TRBJ2-7 and V is TRBV30, with D unresolved. This CDR3 comprises 13 residues. From germline, CDR1 is GTSNPN and CDR2 SVGIG (reference sequence). Trimming cost V 3 bases and J 2 bases, with 11 bases left between them. CDR3 residues: CAWRADRPYEQYF. The CDR3, as DNA: TGTGCCTGGAGGGCGGACCGTCCCTACGAGCAGTACTTC.

This clone turned up a few times. This sequence joins TRBV6-4 and TRBJ2-3; 14 nucleotides align to TRBD2. CDR1 is MRHNA, CDR2 SNTAGT, per germline. The V segment lost 6 bases and the J segment 5 bases; nucleotides outside the gene matches: 4. CDR3 length: 15 amino acids. In DNA, the CDR3 is TGTGCCAGCAGACCGACTAGCGGGAGGGAAGATACGCAGTATTTT. It codes for CASRPTSGREDTQYF.

The V and J genes are TRBV6-1 and TRBJ2-3; D gene uncertain. The V gene lost 0 bases and the J gene lost 2 bases, with 12 bases spanning the gap. The germline CDR1 and CDR2 sequences are MNHNS and SASEGT. The CDR3 has 16 residues. CDR3 nucleotides: TGTGCCAGCAGTGAAGCGCTACGGCTATTCACAGATACGCAGTATTTT. It is translated as CASSEALRLFTDTQYF.

DNA of the CDR3: TGTGCCAGCAGCCCATTGACAGGGGGAGCTAGCACAGATACGCAGTATTTT. As protein: CASSPLTGGASTDTQYF. The chain uses TRBV7-9 and TRBJ2-3, with 9 bases aligning to TRBD1. The germline CDR1 and CDR2 sequences are SEHNR and FQNEAQ (reference sequence). Losses at the gene ends were 5 bases for V and 0 bases for J; bases not matched to a gene: 9. There are 17 residues in the CDR3.

The chain uses TRBV29-1 and TRBJ2-4; either TRBD1 or TRBD2 may supply D (5 bases each). This CDR3 is built from 14 residues. Germline values: CDR1 SQVTM, CDR2 ANQGSEA. The ends were cut back, 4 bases at V and 0 bases at J, with 10 bases in the middle. CDR3 DNA sequence: TGCAGCGTTGCCAGGGACGTAGCCAAAAACATTCAGTACTTC. It encodes CSVARDVAKNIQYF.

This CDR3 reads CSAGTGSPSEQYF. The CDR3 nucleotides are TGCAGCGCAGGGACAGGATCTCCCTCCGAGCAGTACTTC. V and J are TRBV29-1 and TRBJ2-7; 8 nucleotides line up with TRBD1. The germline CDR1 and CDR2 sequences are SQVTM and ANQGSEA. This CDR3 comprises 13 residues. Trimming at V came to 7 bases and at J to 6 bases, leaving 11 bases not matched to a gene.

The rearrangement joins TRBV11-1 to TRBJ2-7; no firm D call. CDR1 is SGHAT and CDR2 is FQDESV in the germline V gene (reference sequence). Trimming pared 4 bases from V and 4 bases from J, leaving 8 bases between. This CDR3 region has 12 residues. The CDR3 is CASSSLDYEQYF. The CDR3 bases are TGTGCCAGCAGCTCACTGGATTACGAGCAGTACTTC.

The chain has TRBV5-6 and TRBJ1-2, with D unclear. This CDR3 region has 13 residues. The germline gives CDR1 SGHDT, CDR2 YYEEEE. Deletions cut 4 bases from V and 2 bases from J, with 9 bases between. CDR3 loop: CASSPPANYGYTF. Here the CDR3 DNA reads TGTGCCAGCAGCCCGCCAGCGAACTATGGCTACACCTTC. The whole variable domain, remainder taken from reference TRBV5-6 and TRBJ1-2, is DAGVTQSPTHLIKTRGQQVTLRCSPKSGHDTVSWYQQALGQGPQFIFQYYEEEERQRGNFPDRFSGHQFPNYSSELNVNALLLGDSALYLCASSPPANYGYTFGSGTRLTVV.

The sample holds a few counts of this clone. The J gene is TRBJ2-7, the V gene TRBV29-1; 8 bases map to TRBD1. Germline CDR1 reads SQVTM; CDR2 reads ANQGSEA. The trim removed 6 bases at V and 0 bases at J, leaving 10 bases unmatched. The CDR3 has 15 amino acids. The CDR3 here is CSVDSRGPHSYEQYF. CDR3 DNA: TGCAGCGTCGATTCCAGGGGGCCCCACTCCTACGAGCAGTACTTC.

The chain employs TRBV30 and TRBJ1-4; TRBD1 matches at 7 bases. The V segment lost 0 bases and the J segment 8 bases; nucleotides outside the gene matches: 9. This CDR3 spans 15 amino acids. CDR1 and CDR2 (germline): GTSNPN, SVGIG (reference sequence). Here the CDR3 reads CAWSVRRTGKEKLFF. The CDR3 bases are TGTGCCTGGAGTGTACGACGGACAGGCAAAGAAAAACTGTTTTTT.

This clone was observed a few times. The chain joins TRBV25-1 to TRBJ1-1; 7 bases are a match to TRBD1. The germline CDR1 and CDR2 sequences are MGHDK and SYGVNS. The CDR3 extends over 15 amino acids. V lost 4 bases to trimming and J lost 8 bases; unmatched junction nucleotides: 13. The CDR3 reads CASSGDRAFVWEAFF. CDR3 nucleotide sequence: TGTGCCAGCAGTGGTGACAGGGCTTTTGTGTGGGAAGCTTTCTTT.